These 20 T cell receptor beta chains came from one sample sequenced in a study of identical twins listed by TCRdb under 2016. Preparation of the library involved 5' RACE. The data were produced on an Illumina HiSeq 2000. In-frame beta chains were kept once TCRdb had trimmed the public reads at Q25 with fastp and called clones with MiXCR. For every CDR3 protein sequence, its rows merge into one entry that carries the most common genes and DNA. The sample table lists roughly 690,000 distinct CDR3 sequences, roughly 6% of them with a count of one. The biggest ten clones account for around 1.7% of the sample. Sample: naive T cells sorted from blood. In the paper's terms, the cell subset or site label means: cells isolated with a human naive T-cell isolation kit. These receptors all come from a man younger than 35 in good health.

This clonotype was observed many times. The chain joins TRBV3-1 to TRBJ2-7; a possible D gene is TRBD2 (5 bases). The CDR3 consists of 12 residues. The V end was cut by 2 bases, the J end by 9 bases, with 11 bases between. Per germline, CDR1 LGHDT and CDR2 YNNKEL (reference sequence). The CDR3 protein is CASSQQTRMQYF. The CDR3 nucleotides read TGTGCCAGCAGCCAACAAACTAGGATGCAGTACTTC.

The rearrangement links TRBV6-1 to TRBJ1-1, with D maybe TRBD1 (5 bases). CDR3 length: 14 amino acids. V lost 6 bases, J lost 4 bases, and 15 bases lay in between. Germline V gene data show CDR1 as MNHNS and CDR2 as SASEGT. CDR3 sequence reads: CASSLGPQSTEAFF. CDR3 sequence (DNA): TGTGCCAGCAGCCTGGGACCCCAGAGCACTGAAGCTTTCTTT.

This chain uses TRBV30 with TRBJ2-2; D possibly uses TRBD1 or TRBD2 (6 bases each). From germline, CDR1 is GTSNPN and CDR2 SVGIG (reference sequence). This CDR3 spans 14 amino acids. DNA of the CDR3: TGTGCTCGGACGGGGGCCCTGGACACCGGGGAGCTGTTTTTT. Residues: CARTGALDTGELFF.

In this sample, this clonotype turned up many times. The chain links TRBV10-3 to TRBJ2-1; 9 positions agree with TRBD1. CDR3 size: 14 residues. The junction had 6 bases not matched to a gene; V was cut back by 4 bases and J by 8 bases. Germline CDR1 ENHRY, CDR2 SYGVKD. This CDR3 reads CAISVTGGFDEQFF. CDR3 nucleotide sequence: TGTGCCATCAGTGTAACAGGGGGCTTCGATGAGCAGTTCTTC.

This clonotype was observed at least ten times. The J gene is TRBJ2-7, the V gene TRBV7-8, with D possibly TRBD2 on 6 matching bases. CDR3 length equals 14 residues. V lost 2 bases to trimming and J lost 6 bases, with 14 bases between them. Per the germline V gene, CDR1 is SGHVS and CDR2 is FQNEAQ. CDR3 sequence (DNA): TGTGCCAGCAGCTTACATCGGGGGTCCGTCGAGCAGTACGTC. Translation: CASSLHRGSVEQYV.

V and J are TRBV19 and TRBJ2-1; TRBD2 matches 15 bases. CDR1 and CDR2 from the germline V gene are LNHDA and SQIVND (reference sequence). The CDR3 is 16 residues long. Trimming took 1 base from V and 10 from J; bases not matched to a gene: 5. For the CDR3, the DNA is TGTGCCAGTAGTATAGTGGGGGGACTAGCGGGAGGCGAGCAGTTCTTC. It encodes CASSIVGGLAGGEQFF.

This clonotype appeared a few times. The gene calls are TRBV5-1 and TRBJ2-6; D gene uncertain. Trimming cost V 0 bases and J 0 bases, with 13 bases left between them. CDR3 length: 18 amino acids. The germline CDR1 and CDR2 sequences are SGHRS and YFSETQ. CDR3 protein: CASSLGAAQYSGANVLTF. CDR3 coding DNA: TGCGCCAGCAGCTTGGGGGCGGCTCAATACTCTGGGGCCAACGTCCTGACTTTC.

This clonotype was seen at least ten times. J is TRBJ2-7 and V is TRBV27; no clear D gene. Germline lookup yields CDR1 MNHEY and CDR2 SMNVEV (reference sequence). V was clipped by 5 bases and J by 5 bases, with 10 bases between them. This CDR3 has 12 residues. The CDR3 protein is CASSLLGNEQYF. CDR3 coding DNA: TGTGCCAGCAGTCTCCTGGGGAACGAGCAGTACTTC.

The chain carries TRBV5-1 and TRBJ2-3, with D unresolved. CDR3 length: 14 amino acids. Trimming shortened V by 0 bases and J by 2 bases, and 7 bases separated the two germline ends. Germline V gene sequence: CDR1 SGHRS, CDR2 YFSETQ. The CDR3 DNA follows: TGCGCCAGCAGCTTGGCTCTATTCACAGATACGCAGTATTTT. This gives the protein CASSLALFTDTQYF.

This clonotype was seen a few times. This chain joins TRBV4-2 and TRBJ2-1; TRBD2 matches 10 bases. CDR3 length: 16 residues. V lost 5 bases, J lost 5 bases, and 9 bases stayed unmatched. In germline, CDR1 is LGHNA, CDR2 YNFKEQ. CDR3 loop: CASSSPGLAPNNEQFF. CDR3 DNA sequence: TGTGCCAGCAGCTCACCGGGACTAGCGCCGAACAATGAGCAGTTCTTC.

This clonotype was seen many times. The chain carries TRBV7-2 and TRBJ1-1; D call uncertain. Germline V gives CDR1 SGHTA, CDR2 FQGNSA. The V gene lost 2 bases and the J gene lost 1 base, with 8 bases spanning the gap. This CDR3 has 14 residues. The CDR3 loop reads CASSLYTSNTEAFF. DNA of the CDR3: TGTGCCAGCAGCTTATACACCTCGAACACTGAAGCTTTCTTT.

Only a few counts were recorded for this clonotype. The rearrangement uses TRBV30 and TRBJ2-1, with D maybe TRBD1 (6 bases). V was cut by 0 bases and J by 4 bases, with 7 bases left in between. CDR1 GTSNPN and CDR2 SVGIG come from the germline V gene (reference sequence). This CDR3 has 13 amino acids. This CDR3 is CAWSVQGYNEQFF. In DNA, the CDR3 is TGTGCCTGGAGTGTACAGGGATACAATGAGCAGTTCTTC. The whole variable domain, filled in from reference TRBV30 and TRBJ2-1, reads SQTIHQWPATLVQPVGSPLSLECTVEGTSNPNLYWYRQAAGRGLQLLFYSVGIGQISSEVPQNLSASRPQDRQFILSSKKLLLSDSGFYLCAWSVQGYNEQFFGPGTRLTVL.

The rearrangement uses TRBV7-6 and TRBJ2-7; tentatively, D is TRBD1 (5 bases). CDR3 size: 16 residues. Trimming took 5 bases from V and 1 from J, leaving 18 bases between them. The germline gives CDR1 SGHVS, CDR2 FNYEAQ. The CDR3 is CASSTRWGRVSYEQYF. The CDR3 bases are TGTGCCAGCAGCACACGGTGGGGCAGGGTTTCCTACGAGCAGTACTTC.

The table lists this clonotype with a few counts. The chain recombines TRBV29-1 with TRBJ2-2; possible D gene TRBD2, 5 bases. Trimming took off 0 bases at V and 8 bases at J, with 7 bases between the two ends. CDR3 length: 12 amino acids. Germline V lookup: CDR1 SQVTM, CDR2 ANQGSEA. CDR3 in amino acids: CSVEERGGELFF. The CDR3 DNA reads TGCAGCGTTGAAGAACGGGGTGGGGAGCTGTTTTTT.

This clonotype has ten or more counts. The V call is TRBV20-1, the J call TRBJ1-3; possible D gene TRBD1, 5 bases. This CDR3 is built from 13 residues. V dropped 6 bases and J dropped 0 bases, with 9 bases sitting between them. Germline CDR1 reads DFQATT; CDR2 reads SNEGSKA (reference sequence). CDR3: CSARDGSGNTIYF. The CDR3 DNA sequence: TGCAGTGCACGGGACGGCTCTGGAAACACCATATATTTT.

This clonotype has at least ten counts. This chain's CDR3 is CASSGGQGGTGELFF. The DNA for the CDR3 is TGTGCCAGCAGTGGGGGACAGGGCGGCACCGGGGAGCTGTTTTTT. This chain joins TRBV6-1 and TRBJ2-2, with TRBD1 matching 9 bases. Trimming at V came to 4 bases and at J to 4 bases, leaving 4 bases not matched to a gene. The CDR3 spans 15 residues. Germline CDR1 and CDR2: MNHNS and SASEGT.

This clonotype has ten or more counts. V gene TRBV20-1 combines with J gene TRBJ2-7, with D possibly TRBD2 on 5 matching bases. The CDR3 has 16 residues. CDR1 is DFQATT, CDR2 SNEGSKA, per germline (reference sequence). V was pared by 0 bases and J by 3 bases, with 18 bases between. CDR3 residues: CSARDGGAASFYEQYF. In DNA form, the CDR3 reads TGCAGTGCTAGAGATGGAGGAGCGGCTAGCTTCTACGAGCAGTACTTC.

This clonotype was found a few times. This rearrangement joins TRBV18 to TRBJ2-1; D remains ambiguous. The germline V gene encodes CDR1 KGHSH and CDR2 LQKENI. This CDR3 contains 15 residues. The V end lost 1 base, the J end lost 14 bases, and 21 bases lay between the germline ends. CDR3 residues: CASSPRLIGQSSKFF. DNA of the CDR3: TGTGCCAGCTCACCACGGCTTATCGGGCAAAGTTCTAAGTTCTTC.

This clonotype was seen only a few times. The CDR3 sequence is CASSLMGAGVVTQYF. Here the CDR3 DNA reads TGTGCCAGCAGCCTAATGGGGGCAGGGGTAGTGACCCAGTACTTC. The rearrangement uses TRBV7-2 and TRBJ2-5; D is possibly TRBD1 (6 bases). V lost 5 bases, J lost 7 bases, and 20 bases lay in between. Germline loops: CDR1 SGHTA, CDR2 FQGNSA. The CDR3 runs 15 residues.

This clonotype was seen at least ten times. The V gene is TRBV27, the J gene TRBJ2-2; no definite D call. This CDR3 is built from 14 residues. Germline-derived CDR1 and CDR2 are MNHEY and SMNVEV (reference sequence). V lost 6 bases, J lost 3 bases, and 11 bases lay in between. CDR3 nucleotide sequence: TGTGCCAGCAGGGGAAGGCACCACACCGGGGAGCTGTTTTTT. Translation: CASRGRHHTGELFF.